This paragraph covers one T cell receptor (beta chain) sequence. The antigen is not known. Germline V gene lookup returns CDR1 MGHRA and CDR2 YSYEKL. This CDR3 has 15 amino acids. Trimming removed 5 bases at V and 7 bases at J, with 18 bases between. These data belong to a study of STAT3 mutations in large granular lymphocyte leukemia. Study-wide context: Canonical activating STAT3 mutations were detected in roughly half of the longitudinally sequenced T-LGLL patients. Whole-study findings and limits: Some patients had persisting codominant clonotypes that could mask small clones. At least one immunodominant TCR beta clonotype appeared in every T-cell large granular lymphocyte leukemia patient.

Sequenced by immunoSEQ multiplex PCR; TCRdb stores in-frame clones only, minus some. The sample carries about 8,700 clones, roughly 90% recorded once. The rearrangement joins TRBV4-1 to TRBJ2-1, with TRBD2 as a possible D gene (7 bases). The source of this sequence is an elderly man with T-cell large granular lymphocyte leukemia. Some clones in this sample may be carry-over from other donors' samples. Sequenced: peripheral blood mononuclear cells. In DNA, the CDR3 is TGCGCCAGCAGCTCCCGAGGGGGGGATTTGAATGAGCAGTTCTTC. As protein: CASSSRGGDLNEQFF.